The 6 T cell receptor beta chains below come from one sample, sequenced in a study of siplizumab effects on memory and regulatory T cells. Some clones are missing from TCRdb's copy, which holds only in-frame ones; the method was immunoSEQ multiplex PCR. The sample has roughly 62,000 clones, 79% seen once. Sequencing input: memory CD4+ T cells sorted from blood. These receptors were collected from a human donor in good health.

J is TRBJ1-4 and V is TRBV7-8; D possibly corresponds to TRBD1 (6 bases). The length of the CDR3 is 15 residues. Per the germline V gene, CDR1 is SGHVS and CDR2 is FQNEAQ. The V and J ends lost 5 bases and 8 bases respectively, with 18 bases between them. CDR3 region: CASSPSNGGSEKLFF. CDR3 bases: TGTGCCAGCAGCCCATCAAATGGGGGCAGCGAAAAACTGTTTTTT.

This rearrangement joins TRBV5-6 to TRBJ1-1; D is unclear. CDR3 length equals 10 residues. Germline V gene lookup returns CDR1 SGHDT and CDR2 YYEEEE. V lost 1 base and J lost 11, with 6 bases in between. DNA of the CDR3: TGTGCCAGCAGCTTGATCGGCGCTTTCTTT. Translated, it gives CASSLIGAFF. Looking up the rest from reference TRBV5-6 and TRBJ1-1 gives the full variable domain: DAGVTQSPTHLIKTRGQQVTLRCSPKSGHDTVSWYQQALGQGPQFIFQYYEEEERQRGNFPDRFSGHQFPNYSSELNVNALLLGDSALYLCASSLIGAFFGQGTRLTVV.

The chain has TRBV28 and TRBJ1-1; D gene unclear. Germline V CDR1 and CDR2: MDHEN, SYDVKM. CDR3 length: 13 residues. Between the trimmed V and J ends, which lost 4 bases and 1 base, there was a span of 7 bases. In DNA form, the CDR3 reads TGTGCCAGCAGTTCGGGTTGGAACACTGAAGCTTTCTTT. The encoded protein is CASSSGWNTEAFF. The full variable domain, rest sourced from reference TRBV28 and TRBJ1-1, is DVKVTQSSRYLVKRTGEKVFLECVQDMDHENMFWYRQDPGLGLRLIYFSYDVKMKEKGDIPEGYSVSREKKERFSLILESASTNQTSMYLCASSSGWNTEAFFGQGTRLTVV.

This clone has more than one count but fewer than ten. The chain recombines TRBV4-1 with TRBJ2-1; 7 nucleotides align to TRBD2. Germline CDR1 MGHRA, CDR2 YSYEKL. This CDR3 contains 16 residues. V lost 0 bases to trimming and J lost 0 bases; unmatched junction nucleotides: 2. The CDR3 here is CASSQEWGGSYNEQFF. CDR3 bases: TGCGCCAGCAGCCAAGAATGGGGGGGCTCCTACAATGAGCAGTTCTTC.

J is TRBJ1-1 and V is TRBV28; D is unclear. Trimming pared 3 bases from V and 2 bases from J, leaving 4 bases between. The germline CDR1 and CDR2 sequences are MDHEN and SYDVKM. The CDR3 is 12 residues long. The CDR3 DNA reads TGTGCCAGCAGTTTCTTAAACACTGAAGCTTTCTTT. Amino acid sequence: CASSFLNTEAFF.

The gene calls are TRBV7-2 and TRBJ1-4; TRBD1 matches 9 bases. The V gene end was trimmed by 6 bases and the J gene end by 4 bases; junction bases not matched to a gene: 3. The CDR3 is made up of 14 amino acids. Germline assignment: CDR1 SGHTA and CDR2 FQGNSA. This CDR3 reads CASRATGGNEKLFF. The CDR3 region has the DNA TGTGCCAGCAGAGCGACAGGGGGTAATGAAAAACTGTTTTTT.